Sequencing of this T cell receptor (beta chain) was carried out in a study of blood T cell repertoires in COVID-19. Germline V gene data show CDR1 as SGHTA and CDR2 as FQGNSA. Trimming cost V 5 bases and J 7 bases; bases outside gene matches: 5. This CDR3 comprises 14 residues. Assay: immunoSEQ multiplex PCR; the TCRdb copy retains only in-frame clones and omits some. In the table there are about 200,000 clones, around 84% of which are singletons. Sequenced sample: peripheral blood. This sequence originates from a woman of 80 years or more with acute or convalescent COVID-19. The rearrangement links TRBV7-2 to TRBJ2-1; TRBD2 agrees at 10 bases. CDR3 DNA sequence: TGTGCCAGCAGCCCCGGGACTAGCGCGAATGAGCAGTTCTTC. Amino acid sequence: CASSPGTSANEQFF.